The source of this TCR beta chain is a study of immune evolution from preneoplasia to lung adenocarcinoma. Generated by immunoSEQ multiplex PCR, the TCRdb table keeps only in-frame clones and is missing some. This sample has roughly 38,000 clones, with 74% found just once. Patient tissue came from resections in Japan or China, 2014–2017. After pathologic assessment, macro-dissection selected premalignant or tumor cells for extraction. The ends lost 3 bases at V and 0 bases at J; junction bases unmatched: 1. CDR3 size: 16 residues. The germline gives CDR1 MNHNS, CDR2 SASEGT. J is TRBJ2-1 and V is TRBV6-1; TRBD2 matches at 11 bases. The sequence derives from a person in their 60s with lung adenocarcinoma. The sample comprised FFPE invasive lung adenocarcinoma tissue. As DNA, the CDR3 is TGTGCCAGCAGTGACACTAGCGGGAGCTCCTACAATGAGCAGTTCTTC. Residues: CASSDTSGSSYNEQFF.